The 32 T cell receptor beta chains below come from one sample, sequenced in a study of cytomegalovirus exposure and HLA in healthy donors (TCRdb year 2017). Library prep was done by the immunoSEQ multiplex PCR assay. For the multiplex PCR, a mixture combining 60 forward primers for TCR Vbeta segments and 13 reverse primers for TCR Jbeta segments was used. The immuneACCESS repertoire file appears here via TCRdb, limited to in-frame rearrangements. These files lack a portion of the clones; in checked studies, under half of the deficit traces to unresolved V genes, and the cause of the others is not known. The sample includes fewer than 110,000 clones, with approximately 70% observed a single time. The leading ten clones occupy about 3.5% of the sample. The sample was PBMCs. The receptors were gathered from a woman between 45 and 65 years old in good health and CMV-seronegative.

The chain combines TRBV7-9 with TRBJ1-5; possible D gene TRBD1, 6 bases. This CDR3 contains 15 residues. Trimming pared 5 bases from V and 2 bases from J, leaving 13 bases between. Germline V gene lookup returns CDR1 SEHNR and CDR2 FQNEAQ (reference sequence). The CDR3 DNA follows: TGTGCCAGCAGCCTTGACAGGCTAGGCAATCAGCCCCAGCATTTT. Translated, it gives CASSLDRLGNQPQHF.

This chain links TRBV6-5 with TRBJ2-7; maybe TRBD1 (5 bases). There are 14 residues in the CDR3. The germline CDR1 and CDR2 sequences are MNHEY and SVGAGI. The germline V and J ends were trimmed by 4 bases and 2 bases, with 12 bases remaining between them. CDR3 loop: CASSSPQGPYEQYF. In DNA, the CDR3 is TGTGCCAGCAGTTCCCCGCAGGGCCCCTACGAGCAGTACTTC.

J is TRBJ2-5 and V is TRBV6-5; 9 bases are a match to TRBD2. CDR3 size: 14 residues. CDR1 and CDR2 from the germline V gene are MNHEY and SVGAGI. J was trimmed by 4 bases and V by 5 bases; bases with no gene match: 5. The CDR3 sequence: CASSIAGVGETQYF. The CDR3 DNA reads as TGTGCCAGCAGTATAGCGGGAGTAGGAGAGACCCAGTACTTC.

The chain recombines TRBV28 with TRBJ2-5; 8 nucleotides align to TRBD2. Germline CDR1 and CDR2: MDHEN and SYDVKM. The CDR3 is 14 amino acids. CDR3 sequence reads: CGSSGGLGQETQYF. The CDR3 bases are TGTGGCTCATCGGGGGGACTAGGGCAGGAGACCCAGTACTTC. Variable domain in full (rest from reference TRBV28 and TRBJ2-5): DVKVTQSSRYLVKRTGEKVFLECVQDMDHENMFWYRQDPGLGLRLIYFSYDVKMKEKGDIPEGYSVSREKKERFSLILESASTNQTSMYLCGSSGGLGQETQYFGPGTRLLVL.

This chain joins TRBV11-3 and TRBJ2-6, with D perhaps matching TRBD1 (6 bases). V shed 5 bases and J shed 1 base, with 9 bases lying between them. The germline gives CDR1 SGHNT, CDR2 YENEEA. CDR3 length equals 15 residues. CDR3 sequence (DNA): TGTGCCAGCAGCCCACAGGGATCTGGGGCCAACGTCCTGACTTTC. Translation gives CASSPQGSGANVLTF.

The rearrangement uses TRBV18 and TRBJ1-5; a weak D match, TRBD1 (5 bases). V dropped 0 bases and J dropped 5 bases, with 8 bases sitting between them. There are 14 residues in the CDR3. The V gene's germline CDR1 is KGHSH and CDR2 LQKENI. As DNA, the CDR3 is TGTGCCAGCTCACCACCATCGGGGGATCAGCCCCAGCATTTT. It codes for CASSPPSGDQPQHF.

This clone came up a few times. The chain links TRBV30 to TRBJ1-3, with D maybe TRBD1 (6 bases). This CDR3 spans 14 amino acids. V was clipped by 3 bases and J by 4 bases, with 13 bases between them. Germline CDR1 and CDR2: GTSNPN and SVGIG (reference sequence). The CDR3 reads CAWRHREGGNTIYF. CDR3 in DNA: TGTGCCTGGAGGCACAGGGAGGGCGGAAACACCATATATTTT.

This clone has more than one count but fewer than ten. The chain joins TRBV2 to TRBJ1-6; 8 bases map to TRBD1. CDR1 and CDR2 (germline): SNHLY, FYNNEI. This CDR3 is 14 amino acids long. The ends lost 7 bases at V and 7 bases at J; junction bases unmatched: 6. CDR3 sequence (DNA): TGTGCCAGCATTGAGGACAGGGCGAATTCACCCCTCCACTTT. Residues: CASIEDRANSPLHF. The complete variable domain, with remaining parts taken from reference TRBV2 and TRBJ1-6, reads EPEVTQTPSHQVTQMGQEVILRCVPISNHLYFYWYRQILGQKVEFLVSFYNNEISEKSEIFDDQFSVERPDGSNFTLKIRSTKLEDSAMYFCASIEDRANSPLHFGNGTRLTVT.

This clone was detected only once. The genes are TRBV6-9 and TRBJ1-2, with 7 bases fitting TRBD1. J lost 1 base, V lost 6 bases, and 5 bases had no gene match. In germline, CDR1 is MNHGY, CDR2 SVAAGI. The length of the CDR3 is 14 residues. CDR3 DNA sequence: TGTGCCAGCAGCCAAAGGGGGCTTAACTATGGCTACACCTTC. Amino acid sequence: CASSQRGLNYGYTF.

V gene TRBV2 combines with J gene TRBJ1-5; D is perhaps TRBD1 (6 bases). This CDR3 contains 16 residues. With 7 bases removed from V and 5 bases from J, the gap between germline ends came to 21 bases. Germline CDR1 and CDR2: SNHLY and FYNNEI. Written as DNA, the CDR3 is TGTGCCAGCACCCCGCTACCAGGGGCGTTCGATCAGCCCCAGCATTTT. Encoded protein: CASTPLPGAFDQPQHF.

J is TRBJ2-7 and V is TRBV19; TRBD2 aligns across 9 bases. V shed 4 bases and J 4 bases; nucleotides not matched to a gene: 8. This CDR3 contains 15 residues. Germline-derived CDR1 and CDR2 are LNHDA and SQIVND (reference sequence). The CDR3 loop reads CASSTAGGYRYEQYF. The CDR3 nucleotides read TGTGCCAGTAGTACAGCGGGGGGCTACAGATACGAGCAGTACTTC.

This rearrangement joins TRBV7-8 to TRBJ1-5; no clear D. The V end was cut by 7 bases, the J end by 0 bases, with 16 bases between. From germline, CDR1 is SGHVS and CDR2 FQNEAQ. This CDR3 spans 16 amino acids. CDR3 bases: TGTGCCAGCAACCAAGGAGGAAGGAGTAGCAATCAGCCCCAGCATTTT. Translated: CASNQGGRSSNQPQHF.

This clone has only a few counts. Sequence at one end of the junction differs from germline and may be a read error. This chain connects TRBV18 to TRBJ2-7, with D hard to call. CDR1 KGHSH and CDR2 LQKENI come from the germline V gene. This CDR3 region has 14 residues. The CDR3 DNA reads as TGTGCCAGCTCACCATCTTCGTCCGGAGTCCACGCCCGATTC. As protein: CASSPSSSGVHARF.

The gene calls are TRBV30 and TRBJ1-1; TRBD1 is a possible D gene (6 bases). The CDR3 is made up of 14 amino acids. Germline values: CDR1 GTSNPN, CDR2 SVGIG (reference sequence). V was cut by 2 bases and J by 3 bases, with 13 bases left in between. This chain's CDR3 is CAWSKQGVYTEAFF. In DNA form, the CDR3 reads TGTGCCTGGAGTAAACAGGGTGTGTACACTGAAGCTTTCTTT.

The V call is TRBV6-5, the J call TRBJ1-1; D not resolved. CDR3 size: 13 residues. Germline loops: CDR1 MNHEY, CDR2 SVGAGI. V was trimmed by 3 bases and J by 7 bases, leaving 12 bases between them. CDR3 amino acids: CASSYGTWHEAFF. CDR3 sequence (DNA): TGTGCCAGCAGTTATGGTACATGGCATGAAGCTTTCTTT.

The gene calls are TRBV28 and TRBJ2-3, with D tentatively TRBD1 (7 bases). Germline V gene sequence: CDR1 MDHEN, CDR2 SYDVKM. Between the trimmed V and J ends, which lost 5 bases and 5 bases, there was a span of 20 bases. The CDR3 is 16 amino acids. The CDR3 spells CASSPLRGVIGDTQYF. The CDR3 coding sequence is TGTGCCAGCAGTCCGCTCAGGGGGGTGATTGGAGATACGCAGTATTTT.

V gene TRBV7-9 combines with J gene TRBJ2-1, with 13 bases lining up with TRBD2. Per the germline V gene, CDR1 is SEHNR and CDR2 is FQNEAQ (reference sequence). This CDR3 is 16 amino acids long. V lost 4 bases to trimming and J lost 7 bases; unmatched junction nucleotides: 7. In DNA, the CDR3 is TGTGCCAGCAGCTACGCCGGGACTAGCGGGATAAATGAGCAGTTCTTC. It specifies CASSYAGTSGINEQFF.

The J gene is TRBJ2-5, the V gene TRBV7-7, with D perhaps matching TRBD2 (6 bases). The ends were cut back, 1 base at V and 4 bases at J, with 10 bases in the middle. CDR3 size: 14 residues. The germline gives CDR1 SSHAT, CDR2 FNYEAQ (reference sequence). DNA for the CDR3: TGTGCCAGCAGCTTAGAGGGAGGAAGAGAGACCCAGTACTTC. Protein sequence: CASSLEGGRETQYF.

V usage is TRBV15 and J usage is TRBJ2-2; D might be TRBD2 (5 bases). The germline V and J ends were trimmed by 9 bases and 7 bases, with 18 bases remaining between them. The CDR3 consists of 14 residues. Germline V lookup: CDR1 LNHNV, CDR2 YYDKDF (reference sequence). CDR3 loop: CATQKWGVVGELFF. The CDR3 DNA sequence: TGTGCCACTCAAAAGTGGGGAGTGGTCGGGGAGCTGTTTTTT.

The sample holds a few counts of this clone. The gene calls are TRBV18 and TRBJ2-7; TRBD2 is a possible D gene (5 bases). With 3 bases removed from V and 3 bases from J, the gap between germline ends came to 12 bases. The CDR3 loop spans 14 amino acids. Germline loops: CDR1 KGHSH, CDR2 LQKENI. The CDR3 coding sequence is TGTGCCAGCTCACCCCGTTCCGGGGACTACGAGCAGTACTTC. Translating gives CASSPRSGDYEQYF.

This sequence joins TRBV5-5 and TRBJ1-2; D not certain. Looked up from germline, CDR1 is SGHKS and CDR2 is YYEKEE (reference sequence). The CDR3 spans 12 residues. With 4 bases removed from V and 7 bases from J, the gap between germline ends came to 11 bases. CDR3 bases: TGTGCCAGCAGCCTAGTAACCATTGGCTACACCTTC. This codes for CASSLVTIGYTF.

This chain joins TRBV30 and TRBJ1-1; D unclear. Germline values: CDR1 GTSNPN, CDR2 SVGIG (reference sequence). CDR3 size: 13 residues. The V gene lost 0 bases and the J gene lost 3 bases, with 8 bases spanning the gap. The chain's CDR3 is CAWSVPRDTEAFF. The CDR3 bases are TGTGCCTGGAGTGTTCCCCGGGACACTGAAGCTTTCTTT.

The J gene is TRBJ2-3, the V gene TRBV2, with D possibly TRBD2 on 5 matching bases. The germline V gene has CDR1 SNHLY and CDR2 FYNNEI. This CDR3 has 15 amino acids. With 6 bases removed from V and 0 bases from J, the gap between germline ends came to 13 bases. CDR3 nucleotide sequence: TGTGCCAGCAGAAGGGCCGGGATCAGCACAGATACGCAGTATTTT. Translation: CASRRAGISTDTQYF.

There are a few counts of this clone. The V call is TRBV4-1, the J call TRBJ2-4; the match to TRBD2 covers 8 bases. The length of the CDR3 is 21 residues. J was trimmed by 0 bases and V by 1 base; bases with no gene match: 17. Germline assignment: CDR1 MGHRA and CDR2 YSYEKL. This CDR3 reads CASSQGAVAGRLILAKNIQYF. CDR3 coding DNA: TGCGCCAGCAGCCAAGGAGCGGTAGCGGGGAGACTTATTTTAGCCAAAAACATTCAGTACTTC.

V gene TRBV5-1 combines with J gene TRBJ2-1; D might be TRBD2 (6 bases). CDR3 length: 15 residues. Per germline, CDR1 SGHRS and CDR2 YFSETQ. V lost 0 bases, J lost 4 bases, and 11 bases lay in between. The CDR3 reads CASSLGLAKYNEQFF. CDR3 bases: TGCGCCAGCAGCTTGGGGCTAGCGAAATACAATGAGCAGTTCTTC.

This clone was counted only a few times. This sequence joins TRBV2 and TRBJ1-1, with D unclear. CDR3 size: 14 residues. In germline, CDR1 is SNHLY, CDR2 FYNNEI. Trimming left V 2 bases short and J 7 bases short, with 14 bases between. The CDR3 region is CASSERGQAVEAFF. The CDR3 DNA reads as TGTGCCAGCAGTGAACGAGGGCAGGCCGTTGAAGCTTTCTTT.

The chain is built from TRBV18 and TRBJ2-3; TRBD1 is a possible D gene (5 bases). Germline V gives CDR1 KGHSH, CDR2 LQKENI. Trimming shortened V by 3 bases and J by 5 bases, and 6 bases separated the two germline ends. The CDR3 covers 12 residues. CDR3: CASSPTGDTQYF. CDR3 DNA sequence: TGTGCCAGCTCACCTACAGGAGATACGCAGTATTTT.

The rearrangement uses TRBV5-1 and TRBJ1-2; D not certain. The CDR3 is made up of 15 amino acids. V was cut by 1 base and J by 8 bases, with 18 bases left in between. CDR1 SGHRS and CDR2 YFSETQ come from the germline V gene. This CDR3 is CASSLSTTSLVGYTF. Here the CDR3 DNA reads TGCGCCAGCAGCTTGAGTACGACTAGCCTGGTAGGCTACACCTTC.

Note on this clone: One junction end does not reproduce the germline sequence, and a read error may be involved. For the CDR3, the DNA is TGTGCCAGCAGCCCGGACAGGGCCTTC. Protein product: CASSPDRAF. The rearrangement uses TRBV7-9 and TRBJ1-2; 8 nucleotides match TRBD1. Germline assignment: CDR1 SEHNR and CDR2 FQNEAQ (reference sequence). The CDR3 spans 9 residues.

This clone was found once. V is TRBV5-5 and J is TRBJ2-5; TRBD2 is a possible D gene (5 bases). Germline-derived CDR1 and CDR2 are SGHKS and YYEKEE (reference sequence). The ends were cut back, 5 bases at V and 5 bases at J, with 10 bases in the middle. This CDR3 has 12 residues. CDR3 in amino acids: CASSNTGETQYF. The CDR3 DNA reads TGTGCCAGCAGTAACACGGGGGAGACCCAGTACTTC.

This clone was seen a few times. V is TRBV27 and J is TRBJ2-2, with TRBD2 identical over 7 bases. The CDR3 contains 14 residues. Germline V lookup: CDR1 MNHEY, CDR2 SMNVEV (reference sequence). Trimming took 10 bases from V and 2 from J; bases not matched to a gene: 7. The CDR3 nucleotides are TGTGCCACCATGGGACTAATCAACACCGGGGAGCTGTTTTTT. It translates to CATMGLINTGELFF.

V is TRBV7-6 and J is TRBJ2-7, with D tentatively TRBD2 (6 bases). Germline CDR1 SGHVS, CDR2 FNYEAQ. CDR3 length: 13 amino acids. V lost 5 bases to trimming and J lost 1 base, with 9 bases between them. The CDR3 nucleotides read TGTGCCAGCAGCGGAAGCGGGTCCTACGAGCAGTACTTC. It translates to CASSGSGSYEQYF.